The clone carrying this T cell receptor (beta chain) has just a few counts. Its target is not known. Measured with immunoSEQ multiplex PCR; TCRdb has only the in-frame clones, and not every one. The sample holds 40,000 to 55,000 clones, about 91% seen once. Germline CDR1 and CDR2: MNHNS and SASEGT. The CDR3 covers 15 residues. V shed 7 bases and J shed 4 bases, with 14 bases lying between them. This entry is derived from a study of graft-versus-host responses after intestinal transplantation. The wider study: The transplants performed in recipients were multivisceral, liver-intestinal, or isolated intestinal. Anti-thymocyte globulin served as induction for all recipients, who then took tacrolimus and steroids for around 3 years.

Whole-study findings and limits: Ileal or blood samples showed some GvH clones first, and such clones were also found in recipient marrow.

This clonotype was obtained from a human patient who received an intestinal transplant, so some T cells may come from the graft donor. This material consisted of PBMCs, taken 524 days after transplant. V gene TRBV6-1 combines with J gene TRBJ1-6; D is possibly TRBD1 (6 bases). In DNA form, the CDR3 reads TGTGCCAGCAAAGCCGGACAGATATATAATTCACCCCTCCACTTT. Residues: CASKAGQIYNSPLHF.